Each of the 21 T cell receptor beta chains below was sequenced from the same sample in a study of PD-1 blockade in classical Hodgkin lymphoma. TCRdb keeps only in-frame clones here, not all; method: immunoSEQ multiplex PCR. The sample lists some 45,000 clones, roughly 78% occurring once. Documented time point: cycle 4 day 1 (C4D1), after 5 to 7 weeks of nivolumab. Exposure to brentuximab vedotin varied, and each patient had relapsed following autologous stem cell transplantation. Material: peripheral blood mononuclear cells (PBMCs), obtained before the fourth cycle of nivolumab. The source of these receptors is a human donor with classical Hodgkin lymphoma.

V gene TRBV7-3 combines with J gene TRBJ2-2; 7 bases map to TRBD1. The CDR3 sequence is 17 residues long. Germline trimming cut 4 bases from V and 4 bases from J; bases unmatched to any gene: 12. Germline V lookup: CDR1 SGHTA, CDR2 FQGTGA. The CDR3 spells CASSSTHRGFPTGELFF. As DNA, the CDR3 is TGTGCCAGCAGCTCGACTCACAGGGGATTCCCCACCGGGGAGCTGTTTTTT.

This clone was recorded a few times. The rearrangement joins TRBV7-2 to TRBJ2-5, with unresolved D. Germline values: CDR1 SGHTA, CDR2 FQGNSA. This CDR3 is 11 amino acids long. V shed 5 bases and J shed 2 bases, with 3 bases lying between them. CDR3 coding DNA: TGTGCCAGCAGCCGTCAAGAGACCCAGTACTTC. Translated: CASSRQETQYF.

The V call is TRBV5-4, the J call TRBJ2-6; a possible D gene is TRBD2 (6 bases). The CDR3 has 14 amino acids. V gave up 4 bases and J gave up 4 bases, with 9 bases separating them. Germline assignment: CDR1 SGHNT and CDR2 YYREEE (reference sequence). The CDR3 sequence is CASSPGGGANVLTF. The CDR3 DNA reads as TGTGCCAGCAGCCCCGGAGGGGGGGCCAACGTCCTGACTTTC.

This clone was counted between two and nine times. The chain links TRBV2 to TRBJ1-2; TRBD1 is a possible D gene (6 bases). Trimming removed 4 bases from V and 6 bases from J, with 6 bases in between. Germline CDR1 reads SNHLY; CDR2 reads FYNNEI. This CDR3 is 11 amino acids long. For the CDR3, the DNA is TGTGCCAGCAGTGCAGGGGATGGCTACACCTTC. Its translation: CASSAGDGYTF.

This clone appeared a single time. The rearrangement joins TRBV5-1 to TRBJ2-3; 9 bases map to TRBD1. Germline V gene data show CDR1 as SGHRS and CDR2 as YFSETQ. With V trimmed by 1 base and J by 4 bases, 10 bases remained unmatched. This CDR3 has 17 residues. The CDR3 DNA sequence: TGCGCCAGCAGCTTGTCCACACAGGGGGCGTCCCCAGATACGCAGTATTTT. Protein product: CASSLSTQGASPDTQYF.

For the CDR3, the DNA is TGTGCCAGCAGCGTCGTTATAGGACGTCTAGGGGAGCTGTTTTTT. Translation: CASSVVIGRLGELFF. V gene TRBV4-2 combines with J gene TRBJ2-2; D gene ambiguous. The ends were cut back, 5 bases at V and 8 bases at J, with 18 bases in the middle. This CDR3 spans 15 amino acids. Per germline, CDR1 LGHNA and CDR2 YNFKEQ.

The J gene is TRBJ2-5, the V gene TRBV7-6; D remains unclear. The ends were cut back, 5 bases at V and 2 bases at J, with 12 bases in the middle. Per the germline V gene, CDR1 is SGHVS and CDR2 is FNYEAQ. The CDR3 has 14 residues. The CDR3 is CASSPHEQQETQYF. CDR3 in DNA: TGTGCCAGCAGCCCTCACGAGCAGCAAGAGACCCAGTACTTC. The full variable domain, in which reference TRBV7-6 and TRBJ2-5 provide the parts outside the CDR3, is GAGVSQSPRYKVTKRGQDVALRCDPISGHVSLYWYRQALGQGPEFLTYFNYEAQQDKSGLPNDRFSAERPEGSISTLTIQRTEQRDSAMYRCASSPHEQQETQYFGPGTRLLVL.

The CDR3 spells CASSLSMNTEAFF. DNA of the CDR3: TGCGCCAGCAGCCTGTCGATGAACACTGAAGCTTTCTTT. This sequence joins TRBV5-1 and TRBJ1-1, with D uncertain. This CDR3 region has 13 residues. With 4 bases removed from V and 0 bases from J, the gap between germline ends came to 7 bases. Germline CDR1 reads SGHRS; CDR2 reads YFSETQ.

This clone turned up a few times. The chain combines TRBV7-3 with TRBJ1-1, with D maybe TRBD1 (5 bases). The germline CDR1 and CDR2 sequences are SGHTA and FQGTGA. The CDR3 consists of 14 residues. V dropped 3 bases and J dropped 4 bases, with 12 bases sitting between them. CDR3: CASSLWGRGTEAFF. In DNA form, the CDR3 reads TGTGCCAGCAGCTTGTGGGGCCGGGGCACTGAAGCTTTCTTT.

The genes are TRBV29-1 and TRBJ1-1, with D hard to call. V was shortened by 8 bases and J by 1 base, with 14 bases between the two germline ends. Germline V gene data show CDR1 as SQVTM and CDR2 as ANQGSEA. The CDR3 sequence is 13 residues long. CDR3 DNA sequence: TGCAGCTTCGAAGACCCCGAGAACACTGAAGCTTTCTTT. Encoded protein: CSFEDPENTEAFF.

The J gene is TRBJ1-1, the V gene TRBV7-2; no definite D call. Trimming took off 6 bases at V and 3 bases at J, with 14 bases between the two ends. CDR1 and CDR2 from the germline V gene are SGHTA and FQGNSA. There are 14 residues in the CDR3. The CDR3 sequence is CASRLVPGHTEAFF. CDR3 coding DNA: TGTGCCAGCAGATTGGTTCCGGGTCACACTGAAGCTTTCTTT. The complete variable domain, with remaining parts taken from reference TRBV7-2 and TRBJ1-1, reads GAGVSQSPSNKVTEKGKDVELRCDPISGHTALYWYRQSLGQGLEFLIYFQGNSAPDKSGLPSDRFSAERTGGSVSTLTIQRTQQEDSAVYLCASRLVPGHTEAFFGQGTRLTVV.

The J gene is TRBJ2-1, the V gene TRBV6-1; 8 nucleotides align to TRBD2. Germline V gene data show CDR1 as MNHNS and CDR2 as SASEGT. This CDR3 is 15 amino acids long. V was clipped by 6 bases and J by 4 bases; unmatched bases: 8. This CDR3 reads CASSPSGGGYNEQFF. The CDR3 DNA follows: TGTGCCAGCAGCCCCTCGGGCGGGGGGTACAATGAGCAGTTCTTC.

The rearrangement uses TRBV6-5 and TRBJ1-3; no definite D call. The CDR3 has 15 residues. Germline CDR1 reads MNHEY; CDR2 reads SVGAGI. V lost 6 bases to trimming and J lost 0 bases, with 12 bases between them. CDR3 protein: CASSRSVSSGNTIYF. The CDR3 region has the DNA TGTGCCAGCAGCCGCTCCGTGAGCTCTGGAAACACCATATATTTT.

The V and J genes are TRBV9 and TRBJ1-1; D is unresolved. The CDR3 contains 14 residues. Germline V gives CDR1 SGDLS, CDR2 YYNGEE. Trimming removed 0 bases from V and 3 bases from J, with 9 bases in between. CDR3 DNA sequence: TGTGCCAGCAGCGTAGGAGTAGGGTACACTGAAGCTTTCTTT. It is translated as CASSVGVGYTEAFF.

This chain joins TRBV7-2 and TRBJ1-3; 7 nucleotides agree with TRBD1. The J segment lost 0 bases and the V segment lost 5 bases, leaving 7 bases of the junction unmatched. Per the germline V gene, CDR1 is SGHTA and CDR2 is FQGNSA. The CDR3 spans 16 residues. The CDR3 region has the DNA TGTGCCAGCAGCATACAGGGGTCCAACTCTGGAAACACCATATATTTT. Translating gives CASSIQGSNSGNTIYF.

The V gene is TRBV6-5, the J gene TRBJ1-2; tentatively, D is TRBD1 (5 bases). CDR3 length: 14 amino acids. With 6 bases removed from V and 4 bases from J, the gap between germline ends came to 15 bases. Per germline, CDR1 MNHEY and CDR2 SVGAGI. This CDR3 reads CASSPTRRGYGYTF. The CDR3 bases are TGTGCCAGCAGCCCCACTCGGAGGGGCTATGGCTACACCTTC.

The V gene is TRBV7-9, the J gene TRBJ2-7; D is unclear. Germline CDR1 is SEHNR and CDR2 is FQNEAQ (reference sequence). Between the trimmed V and J ends, which lost 5 bases and 6 bases, there was a span of 14 bases. The CDR3 has 13 residues. The CDR3 nucleotides read TGTGCCAGCAGCCCATCGAGACCGGGCGAGCAGTACTTC. It codes for CASSPSRPGEQYF. Full variable domain (remainder filled in from reference TRBV7-9 and TRBJ2-7): DTGVSQNPRHKITKRGQNVTFRCDPISEHNRLYWYRQTLGQGPEFLTYFQNEAQLEKSRLLSDRFSAERPKGSFSTLEIQRTEQGDSAMYLCASSPSRPGEQYFGPGTRLTVT.

The sample holds a few counts of this clone. V gene TRBV18 combines with J gene TRBJ2-1; D unresolved. V was clipped by 2 bases and J by 4 bases, with 3 bases between them. The CDR3 has 12 amino acids. Germline CDR1 KGHSH, CDR2 LQKENI. The CDR3 DNA is TGTGCCAGCTCACCAGGTTACAATGAGCAGTTCTTC. It is translated as CASSPGYNEQFF.

This clone occurred a few times. The chain carries TRBV11-3 and TRBJ2-3; 12 bases fit TRBD1. The CDR3 runs 18 residues. V gave up 1 base and J gave up 3 bases; unmatched junction bases: 8. From germline, CDR1 is SGHNT and CDR2 YENEEA. For the CDR3, the DNA is TGTGCCAGCAGCTTAGGCGCTGGGACAGGGGGCTCTACAGATACGCAGTATTTT. Its protein is CASSLGAGTGGSTDTQYF.

This chain joins TRBV7-9 and TRBJ2-1, with TRBD1 identical over 10 bases. Unmatched junction bases numbered 4, after V lost 4 bases and J lost 4 bases. Germline V gives CDR1 SEHNR, CDR2 FQNEAQ (reference sequence). The CDR3 contains 15 residues. CDR3 DNA: TGTGCCAGCAGCTCCGGACAGGGGGGGTACAATGAGCAGTTCTTC. Protein: CASSSGQGGYNEQFF.

The chain links TRBV7-2 to TRBJ1-5; unclear D gene. The V and J ends lost 2 bases and 0 bases respectively, with 11 bases between them. The CDR3 is 16 amino acids. Germline V CDR1 and CDR2: SGHTA, FQGNSA. In DNA, the CDR3 is TGTGCCAGCAGCTTAACCGGAGCCTTTAGCAATCAGCCCCAGCATTTT. Translation: CASSLTGAFSNQPQHF.